This TCR beta chain was sequenced in a study of cytomegalovirus exposure and HLA in healthy donors. PCR used 60 Vbeta primers and 13 Jbeta primers. Sequencing used immunoSEQ multiplex PCR; TCRdb keeps in-frame clones, though not all of them. The sample has about 150,000 clones; roughly 80% are singletons. Remarks on this clone: Antigen specificity is unknown.

Trimming took 6 bases from V and 2 from J; bases not matched to a gene: 3. Germline CDR1 reads MGHDK; CDR2 reads SYGVNS. This CDR3 comprises 14 residues. Broader study findings: The listing of 150 to 200 TCR beta chains classed them as cytomegalovirus-associated. Further analysis was carried out later, and it showed several of the most significant clusters appearing linked to common viral pathogens. Among the sequence variants, a highly shared cluster was likely an artifact of sequencing. According to a later analysis, donors in an Asian-associated ancestry cluster reportedly had fewer N-insertions than the approximately 670-donor mean.

The rearrangement links TRBV25-1 to TRBJ2-2; 7 positions match TRBD1. The specimen sequenced was PBMCs. This receptor was obtained from a woman aged 40-49 years in good health and CMV-seropositive. The CDR3 loop is CASRGDRNTGELFF. The CDR3 DNA reads TGTGCCAGCAGAGGGGACAGAAACACCGGGGAGCTGTTTTTT.